The next 27 T cell receptor beta chains were all read from a single sample in a study of metastatic and nonmetastatic thyroid tumors. Thyroid surgery was preceded by no treatment in any patient. TCRdb re-clonotyped the PCR reads through MiXCR. The sample yields 25,000 or so clones, 15% to 20% seen once. Material: blood. These receptors were collected from a male donor with papillary thyroid cancer or a benign thyroid nodule (not recorded which). Some clones in this sample may be carry-over from other donors' samples.

Many counts were recorded for this clone. Given a much more abundant clone one base away, this may be a read error. The chain links TRBV20-1 to TRBJ2-7; D call uncertain. CDR3 size: 13 residues. Germline V gives CDR1 DFQATT, CDR2 SNEGSKA (reference sequence). CDR3 protein: CSATDVLSYEQYF. For the CDR3, the DNA is TGCAGCGCAACAGACGTTCTCTCCTACGAGCAGTACTTC.

There are a few counts of this clone. The chain is built from TRBV20-1 and TRBJ2-1; TRBD2 matches 8 bases. CDR1 and CDR2 from the germline V gene are DFQATT and SNEGSKA (reference sequence). With V trimmed by 0 bases and J by 8 bases, 9 bases remained unmatched. CDR3 size: 15 residues. The CDR3 DNA sequence: TGCAGTGCTAGAGACCCCGGGAGGGGTGTGGATGAGCAGTTCTTC. Residues: CSARDPGRGVDEQFF.

This clone was seen repeatedly, ten times or more. The chain has TRBV18 and TRBJ2-7, with TRBD1 identical over 7 bases. Losses at the gene ends were 3 bases for V and 6 bases for J; bases not matched to a gene: 8. Germline-derived CDR1 and CDR2 are KGHSH and LQKENI. The CDR3 length is 14 residues. CDR3 nucleotides: TGTGCCAGCTCACCCTCACAGGGGTCGCTCGAGCAGTACTTC. Residues: CASSPSQGSLEQYF.

On this clone: A much larger clone lies one base from this, so it may be a read error. The V call is TRBV27, the J call TRBJ2-5; the match to TRBD2 covers 8 bases. The CDR3 loop spans 14 amino acids. CDR1 is MNHEY and CDR2 is SMNVEV in the germline V gene (reference sequence). The CDR3 DNA is TGTGCCATCAGTTTAGGTTCGGGGGGGGAGACCCAGTACTTC. Translation gives CAISLGSGGETQYF.

The table lists this clone with a few counts. V and J are TRBV6-5 and TRBJ2-7; 9 bases agree with TRBD2. This CDR3 has 15 residues. In germline, CDR1 is MNHEY, CDR2 SVGAGI. V was pared by 0 bases and J by 0 bases, with 0 bases of the junction left unmatched. The CDR3 DNA reads TGTGCCAGCAGTTACTCTAGCGGGAGCTCCTACGAGCAGTACTTC. Residues: CASSYSSGSSYEQYF.

This clone is medium-sized by share. This chain uses TRBV6-1 with TRBJ2-7; 7 nucleotides match TRBD2. CDR1 is MNHNS and CDR2 is SASEGT in the germline V gene. The CDR3 runs 16 residues. The ends lost 6 bases at V and 2 bases at J; junction bases unmatched: 13. DNA of the CDR3: TGTGCCAGCAGCGAAATGTTCCGGGACTATACCTACGAGCAGTACTTC. It is translated as CASSEMFRDYTYEQYF.

This clone was seen ten or more times. This rearrangement joins TRBV9 to TRBJ2-1; 8 bases match TRBD2. From germline, CDR1 is SGDLS and CDR2 YYNGEE. The CDR3 contains 15 residues. The junction had 1 base not matched to a gene; V was cut back by 0 bases and J by 2 bases. CDR3 nucleotide sequence: TGTGCCAGCAGCGTAGGTAGCGGGACCTACAATGAGCAGTTCTTC. It yields the protein CASSVGSGTYNEQFF.

There are many counts of this clone. This chain links TRBV28 with TRBJ1-1; 9 bases fit TRBD1. Germline V lookup: CDR1 MDHEN, CDR2 SYDVKM. The CDR3 length is 15 residues. V dropped 5 bases and J dropped 4; count of bases not matched to a gene: 8. The CDR3 reads CASSKQGALSTEAFF. CDR3 coding DNA: TGTGCCAGCAGTAAACAGGGGGCTTTGAGCACTGAAGCTTTCTTT.

Points on this clone: An end of the junction differs from the germline gene, which may be a read error. The chain uses TRBV28 and TRBJ1-2; D unclear. CDR1 is MDHEN and CDR2 is SYDVKM in the germline V gene. This CDR3 is 11 amino acids long. DNA for the CDR3: TGCGCCGGGTCGGGATATAAGGGCTACACCTTC. It codes for CAGSGYKGYTF.

This clone was counted at least ten times. This chain joins TRBV30 and TRBJ1-2; perhaps TRBD1 as D (6 bases). V was clipped by 8 bases and J by 1 base, with 14 bases between them. Germline loops: CDR1 GTSNPN, CDR2 SVGIG (reference sequence). The CDR3 runs to 13 residues. CDR3 amino acids: CALNRGVNYGYTF. DNA for the CDR3: TGTGCCCTCAATAGGGGGGTTAACTATGGCTACACCTTC. The full variable domain, in which reference TRBV30 and TRBJ1-2 provide the parts outside the CDR3, is SQTIHQWPATLVQPVGSPLSLECTVEGTSNPNLYWYRQAAGRGLQLLFYSVGIGQISSEVPQNLSASRPQDRQFILSSKKLLLSDSGFYLCALNRGVNYGYTFGSGTRLTVV.

In this sample, this clone turned up many times. The gene calls are TRBV27 and TRBJ2-6; D may be TRBD1 (5 bases). Germline V CDR1 and CDR2: MNHEY, SMNVEV (reference sequence). This CDR3 has 16 residues. V was trimmed by 5 bases and J by 0 bases, leaving 11 bases between them. The CDR3 nucleotides are TGTGCCAGCAGTATAAGACAGATCTCTGGGGCCAACGTCCTGACTTTC. Its translation is CASSIRQISGANVLTF.

This clone rates as medium-sized. This chain uses TRBV6-6 with TRBJ1-1, with D possibly TRBD1 on 5 matching bases. The CDR3 loop spans 15 amino acids. Germline loops: CDR1 MNHNY, CDR2 SVGAGI (reference sequence). Trimming removed 0 bases from V and 10 bases from J, with 18 bases in between. The CDR3 nucleotides are TGTGCCAGCAGTTACTCGATTGGGGCCTCCTTGGGAGCTTTCTTT. Its translation: CASSYSIGASLGAFF.

The genes are TRBV18 and TRBJ1-2; TRBD1 is a possible D gene (5 bases). The CDR3 has 18 residues. The ends were cut back, 4 bases at V and 0 bases at J, with 21 bases in the middle. From germline, CDR1 is KGHSH and CDR2 LQKENI. CDR3: CASSLRSPGLEANYGYTF. DNA for the CDR3: TGTGCCAGCTCACTACGAAGTCCGGGACTTGAAGCTAACTATGGCTACACCTTC.

This clone was observed many times. The genes are TRBV7-2 and TRBJ2-5, with 9 positions matching TRBD2. Germline lookup yields CDR1 SGHTA and CDR2 FQGNSA. The V gene end was trimmed by 6 bases and the J gene end by 2 bases; junction bases not matched to a gene: 19. The CDR3 is 19 residues long. The CDR3 coding sequence is TGTGCCAGCAGACAAAGTACGCCCACACCCCTAGCGGGACAAGAGACCCAGTACTTC. It yields the protein CASRQSTPTPLAGQETQYF.

This clone has a count of ten or more. The chain employs TRBV4-1 and TRBJ2-3, with 12 positions matching TRBD2. The CDR3 spans 18 residues. J was trimmed by 4 bases and V by 5 bases; bases with no gene match: 13. Looked up from germline, CDR1 is MGHRA and CDR2 is YSYEKL. The CDR3 is CASSYRGSTSGSSDTQYF. CDR3 sequence (DNA): TGCGCCAGCAGCTACCGAGGCTCGACTAGCGGGAGTTCAGATACGCAGTATTTT.

V is TRBV7-2 and J is TRBJ2-7, with TRBD2 matching 7 bases. CDR3 length: 14 amino acids. After removal of 1 base from V and 5 bases from J, the junction contained 5 bases not matched to a gene. Germline CDR1 and CDR2: SGHTA and FQGNSA. CDR3 nucleotides: TGTGCCAGCAGCTTAGACGGGAGCGGGGACGAGCAGTACTTC. Translated: CASSLDGSGDEQYF.

The table lists this clone with many counts. The genes are TRBV19 and TRBJ2-2; possibly TRBD2 for D (6 bases). CDR3 length: 14 residues. V was clipped by 3 bases and J by 4 bases, with 9 bases between them. Germline CDR1 and CDR2: LNHDA and SQIVND (reference sequence). The CDR3 region has the DNA TGTGCCAGTAGTATTAGCGGCGGCACCGGGGAGCTGTTTTTT. This gives the protein CASSISGGTGELFF. The entire variable domain, with the rest obtained from reference TRBV19 and TRBJ2-2, is as follows: DGGITQSPKYLFRKEGQNVTLSCEQNLNHDAMYWYRQDPGQGLRLIYYSQIVNDFQKGDIAEGYSVSREKKESFPLTVTSAQKNPTAFYLCASSISGGTGELFFGEGSRLTVL.

This clone was seen many times. This chain links TRBV13 with TRBJ2-5, with D tentatively TRBD1 (7 bases). The V end was cut by 4 bases, the J end by 5 bases, with 17 bases between. Germline assignment: CDR1 PRHDT and CDR2 FYEKMQ (reference sequence). The CDR3 consists of 15 residues. The CDR3 region is CASSSRETGRETQYF. CDR3 in DNA: TGTGCCAGCAGCTCCCGGGAGACAGGGAGGGAGACCCAGTACTTC.

V gene TRBV7-6 combines with J gene TRBJ2-1; TRBD2 matches 9 bases. Trimming took 1 base from V and 7 from J; bases not matched to a gene: 5. Germline CDR1 SGHVS, CDR2 FNYEAQ. The CDR3 consists of 15 residues. This CDR3 reads CASSLEAGGRNEQFF. The CDR3 DNA reads as TGTGCCAGCAGCTTAGAGGCGGGAGGGAGGAATGAGCAGTTCTTC.

This clone was seen just once. The V and J genes are TRBV20-1 and TRBJ2-5; D is ambiguous. The CDR3 totals 13 residues. V was cut by 6 bases and J by 2 bases, with 13 bases left in between. Germline V lookup: CDR1 DFQATT, CDR2 SNEGSKA (reference sequence). The CDR3 sequence is CSAGTRRQETQYF. The CDR3 DNA is TGCAGTGCGGGAACGAGACGGCAAGAGACCCAGTACTTC.

This clone was recorded at least ten times. Written as DNA, the CDR3 is TGTGCCAGCAGTTTAATGAAGGGTGGCTACACCTTC. It translates to CASSLMKGGYTF. The rearrangement links TRBV28 to TRBJ1-2; the D is unclear. V gave up 2 bases and J gave up 7 bases, with 8 bases separating them. Germline V lookup: CDR1 MDHEN, CDR2 SYDVKM. The CDR3 is 12 amino acids.

The chain couples TRBV27 to TRBJ1-6; D gene unclear. Trimming stripped 5 bases from V and 13 bases from J, with 24 bases between. Germline CDR1 reads MNHEY; CDR2 reads SMNVEV (reference sequence). This CDR3 is 16 amino acids long. CDR3 DNA: TGTGCCAGCAGTACCACTACAGCTACGGGGATTTTGCCCCTCCACTTT. Translated, it gives CASSTTTATGILPLHF.

This clone was counted at least ten times. The junction and the germline gene differ at one end; a read error may be behind it. The V and J genes are TRBV28 and TRBJ2-4; possibly TRBD2 for D (7 bases). The CDR3 totals 14 residues. Germline CDR1 and CDR2: MDHEN and SYDVKM. The CDR3 DNA reads as TGTGCCAGCAAGGGGGGGGGGGCCAAAAACACTCAGTACTTC. Translation gives CASKGGGAKNTQYF.

This clone was picked up many times. The rearrangement links TRBV19 to TRBJ2-1, with D possibly TRBD2 on 5 matching bases. The CDR3 sequence is 16 residues long. The germline CDR1 and CDR2 sequences are LNHDA and SQIVND (reference sequence). V was cut by 4 bases and J by 8 bases, with 21 bases left in between. As DNA, the CDR3 is TGTGCCAGTAGTACCGAATACAGTGGGAGTACCCATGAGCAGTTCTTC. Translating it yields CASSTEYSGSTHEQFF.

This clone was counted only a few times. A read error may produce the germline difference seen at one junction end. This chain uses TRBV6-2 or TRBV6-3 with TRBJ1-1; D gene uncertain. Germline CDR1 and CDR2: MNHEY and SVGEGT. The CDR3 runs 14 residues. The chain's CDR3 is CASSNGMVQPDLPF. The CDR3, as DNA: TGTGCCAGCAGTAACGGGATGGTTCAGCCCGATCTCCCGTTT.

The chain couples TRBV5-5 to TRBJ2-5; possibly TRBD1 or TRBD2 for D (5 bases each). Trimming shortened V by 4 bases and J by 2 bases, and 21 bases separated the two germline ends. Germline V gene data show CDR1 as SGHKS and CDR2 as YYEKEE (reference sequence). This CDR3 contains 17 residues. This chain's CDR3 is CASSPPAPGPKQETQYF. The CDR3 nucleotides read TGTGCCAGCAGCCCCCCGGCTCCGGGACCGAAGCAAGAGACCCAGTACTTC. The complete variable domain, with remaining parts taken from reference TRBV5-5 and TRBJ2-5, reads DAGVTQSPTHLIKTRGQQVTLRCSPISGHKSVSWYQQVLGQGPQFIFQYYEKEERGRGNFPDRFSARQFPNYSSELNVNALLLGDSALYLCASSPPAPGPKQETQYFGPGTRLLVL.

This clone is medium-sized by share. The chain couples TRBV27 to TRBJ2-7; TRBD1 matches at 11 bases. Per the germline V gene, CDR1 is MNHEY and CDR2 is SMNVEV (reference sequence). CDR3 length: 14 residues. The junction had 3 bases not matched to a gene; V was cut back by 5 bases and J by 3 bases. CDR3 DNA: TGTGCCAGCAGTCCGGGGACAGGGGGCTACGAGCAGTACTTC. Its translation: CASSPGTGGYEQYF.